The next 17 T cell receptor beta chains were all read from a single sample in a study of cytomegalovirus exposure and HLA in healthy donors. Both 60 Vbeta primers and 13 Jbeta primers went into the PCR. The table came from immunoSEQ multiplex PCR; TCRdb's copy has only in-frame clones and leaves some out. This sample has approximately 140,000 clones, with about 64% found just once. Sequencing was performed on PBMCs. These receptors were obtained from a woman aged 60 to 75 in good health and CMV-seropositive.

This sequence joins TRBV19 and TRBJ1-1; the D gene is possibly TRBD1 (6 bases). The V end lost 6 bases, the J end lost 0 bases, and 11 bases lay between the germline ends. Looked up from germline, CDR1 is LNHDA and CDR2 is SQIVND (reference sequence). This CDR3 has 14 residues. The CDR3 protein is CASRRGTLNTEAFF. In DNA form, the CDR3 reads TGTGCCAGTAGGAGAGGGACACTGAACACTGAAGCTTTCTTT.

The chain combines TRBV5-1 with TRBJ2-1, with 11 bases that match TRBD2. The CDR3 runs 16 residues. CDR1 is SGHRS, CDR2 YFSETQ, per germline. The V segment lost 1 base and the J segment 6 bases; nucleotides outside the gene matches: 6. The CDR3 coding sequence is TGCGCCAGCAGCTTGTCGGGACTAGCGGCCTCCAATGAGCAGTTCTTC. Residues: CASSLSGLAASNEQFF.

The chain has TRBV28 and TRBJ2-7, with 7 positions matching TRBD2. This CDR3 is 14 amino acids long. The V segment lost 8 bases and the J segment 2 bases; nucleotides outside the gene matches: 9. Germline V CDR1 and CDR2: MDHEN, SYDVKM. As DNA, the CDR3 is TGTGCCAGCGCAACCCTGGGGGGGGCCTACGAGCAGTACTTC. Translated, it gives CASATLGGAYEQYF.

The chain carries TRBV6-5 and TRBJ2-1; TRBD1 is a possible D gene (6 bases). There are 14 residues in the CDR3. Trimming left V 5 bases short and J 5 bases short, with 13 bases between. Looked up from germline, CDR1 is MNHEY and CDR2 is SVGAGI. CDR3 loop: CASSPRGTHNEQFF. In DNA, the CDR3 is TGTGCCAGCAGTCCAAGGGGGACCCACAATGAGCAGTTCTTC.

The chain combines TRBV28 with TRBJ1-5; D uncertain. Germline V CDR1 and CDR2: MDHEN, SYDVKM. V lost 5 bases and J 0 bases, leaving 8 bases between the germline ends. The CDR3 loop spans 14 amino acids. CDR3 coding DNA: TGTGCCAGCAGTGAGCTCAATAGCAATCAGCCCCAGCATTTT. Translation gives CASSELNSNQPQHF.

The chain joins TRBV2 to TRBJ2-5; D is possibly TRBD1 (6 bases). Judging by the DNA end, TRBJ2-7 fits better; the J call may be wrong. Germline CDR1 SNHLY, CDR2 FYNNEI. This CDR3 is 15 amino acids long. CDR3 nucleotide sequence: TGTGCCAGCAGTGAGACCGGGACAACGTCCTACGAGCAGTACTTC. Its translation is CASSETGTTSYEQYF.

The chain carries TRBV29-1 and TRBJ1-1; D unclear. The V end was cut by 4 bases, the J end by 10 bases, with 16 bases between. Germline CDR1 reads SQVTM; CDR2 reads ANQGSEA. The CDR3 is made up of 12 amino acids. Here the CDR3 reads CSVVGRYSGAFF. The CDR3 nucleotides are TGCAGCGTTGTAGGGAGGTATTCTGGAGCTTTCTTT.

This chain uses TRBV29-1 with TRBJ1-1; the D gene is possibly TRBD1 (6 bases). Germline-derived CDR1 and CDR2 are SQVTM and ANQGSEA. The CDR3 runs to 12 residues. V lost 6 bases and J lost 4, with 12 bases in between. CDR3 in amino acids: CSVRGAITEAFF. DNA of the CDR3: TGCAGCGTCCGGGGGGCCATCACTGAAGCTTTCTTT.

J is TRBJ2-1 and V is TRBV7-3, with D perhaps matching TRBD1 (6 bases). CDR1 is SGHTA, CDR2 FQGTGA, per germline. Deletions cut 6 bases from V and 6 bases from J, with 12 bases between. This CDR3 has 13 amino acids. The CDR3 protein is CASSPQGINEQFF. In DNA form, the CDR3 reads TGTGCCAGCAGTCCACAGGGAATCAATGAGCAGTTCTTC.

The J gene is TRBJ2-3, the V gene TRBV6-1; TRBD2 matches at 9 bases. Germline CDR1 is MNHNS and CDR2 is SASEGT. Trimming took 1 base from V and 3 from J; bases not matched to a gene: 8. The CDR3 length is 17 residues. The CDR3 loop reads CASSEGLAGSVTDTQYF. In nucleotides, the CDR3 is TGTGCCAGCAGTGAAGGGCTAGCGGGATCTGTTACAGATACGCAGTATTTT.

This CDR3 is CASSFRLANTGELFF. CDR3 nucleotides: TGTGCCAGCAGTTTTCGGCTAGCAAACACCGGGGAGCTGTTTTTT. This sequence joins TRBV28 and TRBJ2-2, with a possible D match to TRBD2 (5 bases). This CDR3 is 15 amino acids long. Germline assignment: CDR1 MDHEN and CDR2 SYDVKM. Trimming left V 3 bases short and J 2 bases short, with 10 bases between. Based on the CDR3 plus reference TRBV28 and TRBJ2-2, the full variable domain is DVKVTQSSRYLVKRTGEKVFLECVQDMDHENMFWYRQDPGLGLRLIYFSYDVKMKEKGDIPEGYSVSREKKERFSLILESASTNQTSMYLCASSFRLANTGELFFGEGSRLTVL.

V usage is TRBV6-6 and J usage is TRBJ1-1; D call uncertain. Germline V gives CDR1 MNHNY, CDR2 SVGAGI (reference sequence). The V end was cut by 5 bases, the J end by 1 base, with 17 bases between. The CDR3 is 16 amino acids. CDR3 residues: CASSGNRRAGNTEAFF. The CDR3, as DNA: TGTGCCAGCAGTGGTAACCGTCGGGCGGGGAACACTGAAGCTTTCTTT.

Turning to this clone: A junction boundary mismatches the germline segment, possibly from a read error. The chain recombines TRBV9 with TRBJ2-3; 7 nucleotides line up with TRBD2. This CDR3 has 16 amino acids. CDR1 is SGDLS, CDR2 YYNGEE, per germline. This CDR3 is CASGVGGGGGVDTQYF. Here the CDR3 DNA reads TGTGCCAGCGGCGTGGGGGGGGGTGGGGGAGTGGATACGCAGTATTTT.

This chain joins TRBV2 and TRBJ2-1; 7 positions match TRBD2. Germline CDR1 and CDR2: SNHLY and FYNNEI. The CDR3 consists of 16 residues. J was trimmed by 2 bases and V by 4 bases; bases with no gene match: 8. CDR3 sequence (DNA): TGTGCCAGCAGTGGGCTTCTAGCGGCGACCTACAATGAGCAGTTCTTC. Amino acids: CASSGLLAATYNEQFF.

This clone occurred many times. V gene TRBV5-5 combines with J gene TRBJ1-1, with 8 bases matching TRBD1. This CDR3 spans 13 amino acids. The germline CDR1 and CDR2 sequences are SGHKS and YYEKEE (reference sequence). V lost 3 bases and J lost 10; bases outside the gene matches: 8. CDR3 amino acids: CASSSGQGLTAFF. For the CDR3, the DNA is TGTGCCAGCAGCTCCGGACAGGGTCTTACAGCTTTCTTT. The full variable domain, completed using reference TRBV5-5 and TRBJ1-1, is DAGVTQSPTHLIKTRGQQVTLRCSPISGHKSVSWYQQVLGQGPQFIFQYYEKEERGRGNFPDRFSARQFPNYSSELNVNALLLGDSALYLCASSSGQGLTAFFGQGTRLTVV.

This chain uses TRBV7-8 with TRBJ2-4; 12 bases align to TRBD2. Per the germline V gene, CDR1 is SGHVS and CDR2 is FQNEAQ. The CDR3 totals 18 residues. V lost 3 bases, J lost 0 bases, and 6 bases stayed unmatched. CDR3 sequence: CASSFHPGLAGAKNIQYF. The CDR3 coding sequence is TGTGCCAGCAGCTTCCACCCGGGACTAGCGGGAGCCAAAAACATTCAGTACTTC.

The gene calls are TRBV7-8 and TRBJ2-1, with 9 positions matching TRBD2. CDR3 length: 16 residues. The germline CDR1 and CDR2 sequences are SGHVS and FQNEAQ. V dropped 6 bases and J dropped 0; count of bases not matched to a gene: 6. The CDR3 region is CASSLFSGSSYNEQFF. The CDR3, as DNA: TGTGCCAGCAGTCTATTTAGCGGGAGCTCCTACAATGAGCAGTTCTTC.